This TCR beta chain came from a study of shared clonotypes between healthy human individuals. Study summary: The study used three CD4 naive, three CD4 memory, two CD8 naive and one CD8 memory plate per donor. Overall study findings and caveats: Shared across four donors were around 5% of the naive CD4 clonotypes.

Note on this clone: Its antigen is currently unknown.

The CDR3 extends over 13 amino acids. Germline CDR1 SGDLS, CDR2 YYNGEE. V was cut by 4 bases and J by 3 bases, with 11 bases left in between. The sorted-subset replicate PCRs were given about 210 ng DNA, which is approximately 30,000 T cell genomes. Only in-frame clones appear in the TCRdb table, and some are missing; sequencing was by immunoSEQ multiplex PCR. The sample holds about 1.1 million clones, about 72% seen once. The chain combines TRBV9 with TRBJ2-7; D is ambiguous. The TCR comes from a man aged 18-30 years in good health. Some clones in this sample may be carry-over from other donors' samples. Sequencing used memory CD4+ T cells from PBMCs. Regarding subset: CD45RA-negative fraction. CDR3 sequence reads: CASSPRPDYEQYF. The DNA of the CDR3 is TGTGCCAGCAGCCCCCGGCCGGACTACGAGCAGTACTTC.